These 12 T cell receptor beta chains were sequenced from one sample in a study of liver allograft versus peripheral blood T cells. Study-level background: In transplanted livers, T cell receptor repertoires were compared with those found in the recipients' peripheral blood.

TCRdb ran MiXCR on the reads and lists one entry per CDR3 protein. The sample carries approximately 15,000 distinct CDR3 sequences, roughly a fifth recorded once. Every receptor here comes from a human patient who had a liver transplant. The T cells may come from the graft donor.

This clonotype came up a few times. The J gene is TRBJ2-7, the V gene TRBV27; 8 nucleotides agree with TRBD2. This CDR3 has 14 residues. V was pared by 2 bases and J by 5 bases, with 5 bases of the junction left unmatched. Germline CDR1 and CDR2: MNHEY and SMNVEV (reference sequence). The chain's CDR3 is CASSLAGGSNEQYF. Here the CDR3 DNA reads TGTGCCAGCAGTTTAGCGGGAGGTAGCAACGAGCAGTACTTC.

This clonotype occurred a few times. Written as DNA, the CDR3 is TGTGCCAGTAGTATTTATCCTGGTGTTGGGAACACCATATATTTT. As protein: CASSIYPGVGNTIYF. The J gene is TRBJ1-3, the V gene TRBV19, with unresolved D. The CDR3 is made up of 15 amino acids. Germline lookup yields CDR1 LNHDA and CDR2 SQIVND (reference sequence). The V gene lost 3 bases and the J gene lost 7 bases, with 16 bases spanning the gap.

The chain's CDR3 is CAWSPVAEAFF. The CDR3 nucleotides read TGTGCCTGGAGTCCAGTGGCTGAAGCTTTCTTT. The chain employs TRBV30 and TRBJ1-1; D not certain. Germline loops: CDR1 GTSNPN, CDR2 SVGIG (reference sequence). Trimming cost V 2 bases and J 6 bases, with 7 bases left between them. This CDR3 has 11 residues.

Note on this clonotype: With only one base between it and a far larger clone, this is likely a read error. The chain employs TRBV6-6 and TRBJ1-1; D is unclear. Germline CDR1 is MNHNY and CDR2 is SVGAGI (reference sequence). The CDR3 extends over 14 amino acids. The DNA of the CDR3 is TGTGCCAGCAGTTACGATCGGAAAAACACTGGAGCTTTCTTT. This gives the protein CASSYDRKNTGAFF.

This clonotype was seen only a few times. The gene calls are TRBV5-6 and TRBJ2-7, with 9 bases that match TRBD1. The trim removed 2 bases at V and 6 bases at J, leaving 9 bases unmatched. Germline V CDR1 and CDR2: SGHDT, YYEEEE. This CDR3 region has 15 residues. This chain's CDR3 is CASSLTGGTPSEQYF. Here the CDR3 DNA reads TGTGCCAGCAGCTTAACAGGGGGCACCCCGTCCGAGCAGTACTTC.

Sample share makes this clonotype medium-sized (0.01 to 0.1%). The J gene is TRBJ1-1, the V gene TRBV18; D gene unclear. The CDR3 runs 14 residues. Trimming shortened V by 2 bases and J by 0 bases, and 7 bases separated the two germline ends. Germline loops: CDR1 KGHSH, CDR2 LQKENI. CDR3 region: CASSPSSLNTEAFF. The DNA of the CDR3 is TGTGCCAGCTCACCAAGCAGCCTGAACACTGAAGCTTTCTTT.

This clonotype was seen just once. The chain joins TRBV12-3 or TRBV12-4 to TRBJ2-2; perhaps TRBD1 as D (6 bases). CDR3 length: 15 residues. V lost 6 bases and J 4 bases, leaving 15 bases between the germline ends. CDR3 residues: CASRLPGDSTGELFF. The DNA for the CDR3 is TGTGCCAGCAGATTACCAGGGGATAGCACCGGGGAGCTGTTTTTT.

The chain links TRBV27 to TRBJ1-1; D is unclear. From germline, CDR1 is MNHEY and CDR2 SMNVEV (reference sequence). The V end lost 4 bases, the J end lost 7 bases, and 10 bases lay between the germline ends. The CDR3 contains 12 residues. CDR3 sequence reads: CASSYSRGEAFF. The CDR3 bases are TGTGCCAGCAGTTACTCGCGGGGTGAAGCTTTCTTT.

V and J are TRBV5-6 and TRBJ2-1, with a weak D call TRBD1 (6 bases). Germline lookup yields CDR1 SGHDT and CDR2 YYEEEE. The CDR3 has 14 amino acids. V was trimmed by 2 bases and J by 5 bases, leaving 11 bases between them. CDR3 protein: CASSFGTRDNEQFF. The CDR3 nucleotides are TGTGCCAGCAGCTTCGGGACAAGAGACAATGAGCAGTTCTTC.

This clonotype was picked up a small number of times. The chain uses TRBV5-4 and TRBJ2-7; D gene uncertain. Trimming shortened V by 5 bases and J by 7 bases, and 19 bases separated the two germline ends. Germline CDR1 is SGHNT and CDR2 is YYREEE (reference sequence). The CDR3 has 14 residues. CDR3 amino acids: CASRNDPGLEEQYF. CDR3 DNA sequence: TGTGCCAGCAGAAATGACCCCGGCCTGGAGGAGCAGTACTTC.

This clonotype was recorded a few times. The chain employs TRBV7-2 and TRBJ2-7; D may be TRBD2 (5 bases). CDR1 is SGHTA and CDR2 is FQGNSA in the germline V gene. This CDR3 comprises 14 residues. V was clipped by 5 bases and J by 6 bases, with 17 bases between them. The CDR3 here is CASSPGVYGPEQYF. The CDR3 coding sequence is TGTGCCAGCAGCCCCGGGGTGTACGGGCCCGAGCAGTACTTC.

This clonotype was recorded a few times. In DNA form, the CDR3 reads TGTGCCCAGTACGAGCAGTACTTC. This encodes CAQYEQYF. The V call is TRBV6-1, the J call TRBJ2-7; D gene ambiguous. Germline V gene lookup returns CDR1 MNHNS and CDR2 SASEGT. The CDR3 spans 8 residues. V was pared by 11 bases and J by 4 bases, with 3 bases between.